This TCR beta chain was sequenced in a study of siplizumab effects on memory and regulatory T cells. Regarding this clone: Antigen unknown.

This CDR3 is 15 amino acids long. Germline V CDR1 and CDR2: SGHNT, YYREEE (reference sequence). V lost 9 bases, J lost 6 bases, and 11 bases stayed unmatched. Around 9.1 x 10^4 TCR templates per sample were sequenced. The assay was immunoSEQ multiplex PCR, and TCRdb's table has in-frame clones only and misses some. The sample includes fewer than 130,000 clones, roughly 90% seen only once; the top ten take about 1.5%. Whole-study results and caveats: Memory cells seemed less diverse than naive T cells, which also seemed major contributors to the alloresponse. An assignable naive or memory phenotype was lacking in roughly 80-96% of proliferating CD4+ or CD8+ clones.

This chain connects TRBV5-4 to TRBJ2-7, with 14 bases that match TRBD2. This TCR was recovered from a human donor in good health. Sequencing was done on a sample of CD4+ T cells sorted from blood. The CDR3 here is CAIGTSGSEGGEQYF. CDR3 bases: TGTGCCATAGGGACTAGCGGGAGTGAAGGGGGCGAGCAGTACTTC.